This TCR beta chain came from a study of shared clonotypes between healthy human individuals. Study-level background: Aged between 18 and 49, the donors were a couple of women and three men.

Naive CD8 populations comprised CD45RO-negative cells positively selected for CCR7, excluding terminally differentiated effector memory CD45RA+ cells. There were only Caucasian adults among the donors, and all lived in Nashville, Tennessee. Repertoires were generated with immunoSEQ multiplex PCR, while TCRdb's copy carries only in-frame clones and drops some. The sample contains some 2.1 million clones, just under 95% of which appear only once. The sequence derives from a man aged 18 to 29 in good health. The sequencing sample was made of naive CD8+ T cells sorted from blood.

CDR3 sequence: CASSADRGLSYEQYF. The CDR3 DNA sequence: TGTGCCAGTAGTGCGGACAGGGGGCTGTCCTACGAGCAGTACTTC. This chain connects TRBV19 to TRBJ2-7; 11 positions match TRBD1. The CDR3 is 15 amino acids. After removal of 5 bases from V and 1 base from J, the junction contained 4 bases not matched to a gene. Per germline, CDR1 LNHDA and CDR2 SQIVND (reference sequence).